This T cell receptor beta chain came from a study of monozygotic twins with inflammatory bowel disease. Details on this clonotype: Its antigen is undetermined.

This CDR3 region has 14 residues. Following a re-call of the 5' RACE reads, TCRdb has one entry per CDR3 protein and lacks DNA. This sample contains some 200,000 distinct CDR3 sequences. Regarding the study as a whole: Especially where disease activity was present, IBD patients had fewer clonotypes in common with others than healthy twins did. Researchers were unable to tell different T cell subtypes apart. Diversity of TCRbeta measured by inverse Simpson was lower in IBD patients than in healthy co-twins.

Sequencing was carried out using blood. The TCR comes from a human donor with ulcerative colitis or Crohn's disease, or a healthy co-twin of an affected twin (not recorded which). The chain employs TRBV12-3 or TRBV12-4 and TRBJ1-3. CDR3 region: CASSLDFPGNTIYF.